This TCR beta chain derives from a study of a mutant IDH1 vaccine in newly diagnosed glioma. Overall study: Patients underwent eight vaccinations, which took place in weeks 1, 3, 5, 7, 11, 15, 19 and 23. Most patients had received both radiotherapy and temozolomide, the prior options being radiotherapy, temozolomide, or both. With temozolomide cycles, or 4-6 weeks after radiotherapy alone, vaccination was started.

Time point defined: week 5, during vaccination. Every vaccine dose comprised 300 ug of mutant IDH1 20-mer peptide plus topical imiquimod. Donors' newly diagnosed IDH1-mutant WHO grade 3 or 4 astrocytomas lacked nuclear ATRX. Concerning this clone: What it recognizes is unknown.

The length of the CDR3 is 15 residues. Germline lookup yields CDR1 SGHNT and CDR2 YYREEE (reference sequence). Trimming left V 1 base short and J 5 bases short, with 15 bases between. Libraries were prepared by immunoSEQ multiplex PCR; TCRdb keeps only in-frame clonotypes and omits some of them. Of nearly 55,000 clones in the sample, about 81% were seen once. The source is a man in his thirties or forties with glioma. The rearrangement joins TRBV5-4 to TRBJ2-5; possibly TRBD1 for D (6 bases). The sample was PBMCs, taken from a glioma patient whose treatment included an IDH1 peptide vaccine. The CDR3 bases are TGTGCCAGCAGCTTGACAGGGCAGTTTGGGGAGACCCAGTACTTC. This sequence encodes CASSLTGQFGETQYF.